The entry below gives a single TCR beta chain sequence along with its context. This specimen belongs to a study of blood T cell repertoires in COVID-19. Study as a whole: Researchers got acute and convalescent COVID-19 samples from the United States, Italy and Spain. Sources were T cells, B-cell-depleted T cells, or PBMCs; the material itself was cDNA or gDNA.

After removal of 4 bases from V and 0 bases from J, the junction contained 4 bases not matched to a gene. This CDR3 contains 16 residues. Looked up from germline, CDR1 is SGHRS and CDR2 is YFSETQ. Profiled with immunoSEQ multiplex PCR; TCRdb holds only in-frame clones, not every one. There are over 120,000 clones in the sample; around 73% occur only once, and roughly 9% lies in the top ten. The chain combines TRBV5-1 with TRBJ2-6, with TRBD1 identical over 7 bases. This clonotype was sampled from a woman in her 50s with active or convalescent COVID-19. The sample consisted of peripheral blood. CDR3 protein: CASSMGTASGANVLTF. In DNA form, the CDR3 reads TGCGCCAGCAGCATGGGGACAGCCTCTGGGGCCAACGTCCTGACTTTC.